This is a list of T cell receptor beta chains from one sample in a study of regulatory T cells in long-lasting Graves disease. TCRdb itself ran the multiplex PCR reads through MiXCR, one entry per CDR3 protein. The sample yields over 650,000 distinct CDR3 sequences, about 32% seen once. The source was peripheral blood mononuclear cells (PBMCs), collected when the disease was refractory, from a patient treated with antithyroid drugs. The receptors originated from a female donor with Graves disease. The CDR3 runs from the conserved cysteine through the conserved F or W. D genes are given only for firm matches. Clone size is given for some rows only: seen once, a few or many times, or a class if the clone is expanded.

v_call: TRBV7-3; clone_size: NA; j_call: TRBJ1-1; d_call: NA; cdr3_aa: CAWSMTLTDTEAFF; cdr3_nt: TGTGCCTGGAGTATGACACTAACCGACACTGAAGCTTTCTTT
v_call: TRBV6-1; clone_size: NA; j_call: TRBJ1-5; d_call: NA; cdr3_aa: CASSEFGGQGPQHF; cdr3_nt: TGTGCCAGCAGTGAATTTGGCGGACAAGGGCCCCAGCATTTT
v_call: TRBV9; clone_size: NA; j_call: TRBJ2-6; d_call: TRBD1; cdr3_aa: CASSVPWDRGSSGANVLTF; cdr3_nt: TGTGCCAGCAGCGTGCCCTGGGACAGGGGATCCTCTGGGGCCAACGTCCTGACTTTC
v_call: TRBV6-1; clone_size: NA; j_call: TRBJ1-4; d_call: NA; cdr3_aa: CASSEEAGVEKLLF; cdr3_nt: TGTGCCAGCAGTGAAGAGGCAGGGGTGGAAAAACTGCTTTTT
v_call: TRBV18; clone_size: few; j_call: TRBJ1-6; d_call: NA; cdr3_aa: CASSPRRDNSPLHF; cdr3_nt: TGTGCCAGCTCACCGAGGAGGGATAATTCACCCCTCCACTTT
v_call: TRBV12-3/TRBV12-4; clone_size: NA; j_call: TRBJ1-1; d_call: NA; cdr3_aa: CAILGARRYFF; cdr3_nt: TGTGCCATCCTGGGGGCCCGCCGGTACTTCTTT
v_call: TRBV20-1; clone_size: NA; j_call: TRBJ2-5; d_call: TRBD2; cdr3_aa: CSAPRLAGDETQYF; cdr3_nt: TGCAGTGCCCCCAGGCTAGCGGGAGATGAGACCCAGTACTTC
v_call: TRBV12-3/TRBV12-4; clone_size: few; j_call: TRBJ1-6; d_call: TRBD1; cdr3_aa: CASSSDRGGSPLHF; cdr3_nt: TGTGCCAGCAGCTCGGACAGGGGGGGTTCACCCCTCCACTTT
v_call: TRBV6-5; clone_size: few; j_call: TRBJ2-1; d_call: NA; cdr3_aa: CASSYSGGDGNEQFF; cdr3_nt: TGTGCCAGCAGTTACTCTGGCGGGGACGGGAATGAGCAGTTCTTC
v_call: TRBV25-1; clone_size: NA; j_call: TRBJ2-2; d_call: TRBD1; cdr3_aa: CASRMGDRGLSGELFF; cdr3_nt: TGTGCCAGCAGGATGGGGGACAGGGGTCTCAGCGGGGAGCTGTTTTTT
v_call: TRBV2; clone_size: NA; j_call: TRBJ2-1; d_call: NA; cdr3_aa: CASSEVAGVPHNEQFF; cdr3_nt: TGTGCCAGCAGTGAAGTGGCGGGCGTACCGCACAATGAGCAGTTCTTC
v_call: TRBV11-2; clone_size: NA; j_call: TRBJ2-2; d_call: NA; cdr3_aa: CASSPPGQTNIGELFF; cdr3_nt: TGTGCCAGCAGTCCTCCGGGACAAACGAACATCGGGGAGCTGTTTTTT
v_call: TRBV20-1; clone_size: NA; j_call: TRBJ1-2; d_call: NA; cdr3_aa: CSAHRRAANYGYTF; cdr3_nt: TGCAGTGCTCATAGAAGGGCGGCTAACTATGGCTACACCTTC
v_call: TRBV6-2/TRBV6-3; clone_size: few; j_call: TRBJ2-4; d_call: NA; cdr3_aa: CASSEELGGYKNIQYF; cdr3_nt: TGTGCCAGCAGTGAAGAGCTAGGAGGATACAAAAACATTCAGTACTTC
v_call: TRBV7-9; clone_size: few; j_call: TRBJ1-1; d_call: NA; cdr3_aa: CASSFMDATEAFF; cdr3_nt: TGTGCCAGCAGCTTTATGGACGCCACTGAAGCTTTCTTT
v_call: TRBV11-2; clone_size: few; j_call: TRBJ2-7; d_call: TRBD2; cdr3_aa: CASSLLGLAGPLGGEEQYF; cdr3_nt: TGTGCCAGCAGCCTCCTGGGACTAGCGGGACCCCTCGGAGGTGAAGAGCAGTACTTC
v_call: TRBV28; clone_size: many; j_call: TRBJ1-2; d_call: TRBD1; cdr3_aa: CASKEQGARGDGYTF; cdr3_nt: TGTGCCAGCAAAGAACAGGGGGCGCGAGGGGATGGCTACACCTTC
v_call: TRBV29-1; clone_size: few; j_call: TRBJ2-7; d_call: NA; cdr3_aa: CSGTDSSGQYF; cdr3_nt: TGCAGCGGGACGGACAGCTCAGGGCAGTACTTC
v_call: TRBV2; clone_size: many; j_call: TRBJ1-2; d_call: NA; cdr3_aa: CASRDPNTDSYGYTF; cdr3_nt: TGTGCCAGCAGAGACCCAAACACAGACTCCTATGGCTACACCTTC
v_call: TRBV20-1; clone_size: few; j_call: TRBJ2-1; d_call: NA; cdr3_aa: CSASIPPVEQFF; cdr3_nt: TGCAGTGCTAGTATCCCCCCTGTTGAGCAGTTCTTC
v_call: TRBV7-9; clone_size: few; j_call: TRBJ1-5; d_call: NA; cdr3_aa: CASSLESGISNQPQHF; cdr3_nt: TGTGCCAGCAGCTTAGAATCGGGGATTAGCAATCAGCCCCAGCATTTT
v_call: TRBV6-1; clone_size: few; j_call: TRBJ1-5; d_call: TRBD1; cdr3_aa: CASRGLGQGANQPQHF; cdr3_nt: TGTGCCAGCAGAGGACTCGGACAGGGAGCCAATCAGCCCCAGCATTTT
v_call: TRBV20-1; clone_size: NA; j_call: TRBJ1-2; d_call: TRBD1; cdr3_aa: CSARMGQGLSGYTF; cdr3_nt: TGCAGTGCTAGAATGGGACAGGGCCTTTCGGGCTACACCTTC
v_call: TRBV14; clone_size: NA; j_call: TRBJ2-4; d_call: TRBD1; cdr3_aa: CASSNWTGGNIQYF; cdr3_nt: TGTGCCAGCAGCAACTGGACAGGGGGAAACATTCAGTACTTC
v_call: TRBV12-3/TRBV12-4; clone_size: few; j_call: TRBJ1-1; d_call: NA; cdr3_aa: CASSPTRNGEAFF; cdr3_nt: TGTGCCAGCAGCCCGACAAGGAACGGTGAAGCTTTCTTT
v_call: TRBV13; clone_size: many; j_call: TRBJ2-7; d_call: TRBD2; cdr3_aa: CASSRRLAGGEEQYF; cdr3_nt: TGTGCCAGCAGCCGGAGACTAGCGGGAGGTGAAGAGCAGTACTTC
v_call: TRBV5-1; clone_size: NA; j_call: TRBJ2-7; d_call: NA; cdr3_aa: CASSLGTGHEQYF; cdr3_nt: TGCGCCAGCAGCTTGGGTACAGGGCACGAGCAGTACTTC
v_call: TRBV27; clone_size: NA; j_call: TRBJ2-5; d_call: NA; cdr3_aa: CASSPRQGYQETQYF; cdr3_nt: TGTGCCAGCAGCCCGCGTCAGGGGTACCAAGAGACCCAGTACTTC
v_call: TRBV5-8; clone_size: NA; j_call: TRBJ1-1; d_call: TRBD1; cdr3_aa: CASSGSKTGENTEAFF; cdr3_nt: TGTGCCAGCAGCGGGAGCAAGACAGGGGAGAACACTGAAGCTTTCTTT
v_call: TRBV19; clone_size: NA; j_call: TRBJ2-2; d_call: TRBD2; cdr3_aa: CASGLGGGRRTGELFF; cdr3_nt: TGTGCCAGTGGGCTGGGGGGGGGGAGGCGGACCGGGGAGCTGTTTTTT
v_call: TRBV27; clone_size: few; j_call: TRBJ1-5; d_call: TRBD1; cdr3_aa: CASSFGGTGNQPQHF; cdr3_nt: TGTGCCAGCAGTTTCGGTGGGACAGGGAATCAGCCCCAGCATTTT
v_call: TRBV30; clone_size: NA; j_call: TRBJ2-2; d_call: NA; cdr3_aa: CAWSLPGGPGELFF; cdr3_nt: TGTGCCTGGAGCCTCCCTGGGGGTCCCGGGGAGCTGTTTTTT
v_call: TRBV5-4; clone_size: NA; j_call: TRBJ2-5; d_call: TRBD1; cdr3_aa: CASSLTGGASQETQYF; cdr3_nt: TGTGCCAGCAGCCTCACAGGGGGCGCAAGTCAAGAGACCCAGTACTTC
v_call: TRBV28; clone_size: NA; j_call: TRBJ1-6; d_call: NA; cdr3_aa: CASINGGAHSPLHF; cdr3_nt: TGTGCCAGCATTAACGGGGGCGCACATTCACCCCTCCACTTT
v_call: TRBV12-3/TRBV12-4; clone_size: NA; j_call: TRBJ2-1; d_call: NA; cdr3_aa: CASSLDFRGGGSSYNEQFF; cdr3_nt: TGTGCCAGCAGTTTGGACTTTAGGGGGGGGGGGAGCTCCTACAATGAGCAGTTCTTC
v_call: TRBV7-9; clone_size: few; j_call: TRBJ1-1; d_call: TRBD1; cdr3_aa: CASSRAGGITEAFF; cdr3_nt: TGTGCCAGCAGCCGGGCAGGGGGAATCACTGAAGCTTTCTTT
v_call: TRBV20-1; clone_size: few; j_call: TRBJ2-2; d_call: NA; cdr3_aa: CSALTGELFF; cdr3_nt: TGCAGTGCTCTAACCGGGGAGCTGTTTTTT
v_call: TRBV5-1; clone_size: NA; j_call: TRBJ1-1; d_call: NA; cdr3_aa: CASRRDTGNTEAFF; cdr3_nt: TGCGCCAGCAGAAGGGACACAGGGAACACTGAAGCTTTCTTT
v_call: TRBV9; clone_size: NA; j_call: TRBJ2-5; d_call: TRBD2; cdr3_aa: CASSVGLAGGGKETQYF; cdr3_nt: TGTGCCAGCAGCGTCGGACTAGCGGGAGGAGGAAAAGAGACCCAGTACTTC
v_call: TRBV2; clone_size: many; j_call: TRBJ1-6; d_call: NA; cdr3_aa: CASSATGSSPLHF; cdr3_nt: TGTGCCAGCAGTGCCACAGGGAGTTCACCCCTCCACTTT
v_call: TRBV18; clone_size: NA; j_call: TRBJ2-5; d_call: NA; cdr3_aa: CASSPPASDNQETQYF; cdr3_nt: TGTGCCAGCTCACCCCCTGCTAGCGATAACCAAGAGACCCAGTACTTC
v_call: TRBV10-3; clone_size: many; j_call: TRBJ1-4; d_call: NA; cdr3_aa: CAISESWTATNEKLFF; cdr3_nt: TGTGCCATCAGTGAGTCGTGGACAGCAACTAATGAAAAACTGTTTTTT
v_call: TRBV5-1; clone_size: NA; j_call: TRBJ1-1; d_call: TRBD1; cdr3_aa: CASSLGLSVGQGGTEAFF; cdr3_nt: TGCGCCAGCAGCTTGGGTCTATCCGTGGGACAGGGAGGCACTGAAGCTTTCTTT
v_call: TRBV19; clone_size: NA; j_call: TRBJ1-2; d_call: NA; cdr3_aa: CASSIGQERSYGYTF; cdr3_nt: TGTGCCAGTAGTATAGGACAGGAACGATCCTATGGCTACACCTTC
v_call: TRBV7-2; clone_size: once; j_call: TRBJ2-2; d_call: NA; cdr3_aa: CASSLQLGGLNTGELFF; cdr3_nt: TGTGCCAGCAGCCTCCAACTTGGAGGGCTTAACACCGGGGAGCTGTTTTTT
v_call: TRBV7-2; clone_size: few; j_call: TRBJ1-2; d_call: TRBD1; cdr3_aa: CASSPRTGELGGYTF; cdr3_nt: TGTGCCAGCAGCCCGCGGACAGGGGAGTTGGGTGGCTACACCTTC
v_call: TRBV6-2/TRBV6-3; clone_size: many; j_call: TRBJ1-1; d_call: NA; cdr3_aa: CASSYVNTEAFF; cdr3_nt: TGTGCCAGCAGTTACGTCAACACTGAAGCTTTCTTT
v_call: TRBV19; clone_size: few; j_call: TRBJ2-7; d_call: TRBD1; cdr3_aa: CASSIRQGRYEQYF; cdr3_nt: TGTGCCAGTAGTATAAGACAGGGACGATACGAGCAGTACTTC
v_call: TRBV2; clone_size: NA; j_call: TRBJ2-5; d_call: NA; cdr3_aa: CATGEAKTQYF; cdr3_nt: TGTGCCACCGGAGAGGCAAAGACCCAGTACTTC
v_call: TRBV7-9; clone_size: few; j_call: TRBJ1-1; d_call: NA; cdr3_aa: CASSRGGVNTEAFF; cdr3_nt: TGTGCCAGCAGCCGGGGGGGAGTGAACACTGAAGCTTTCTTT
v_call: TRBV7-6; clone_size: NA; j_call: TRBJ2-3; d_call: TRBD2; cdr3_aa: CASGRVLAGGTSTDTQYF; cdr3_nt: TGTGCCAGCGGACGAGTTCTGGCGGGAGGGACTAGCACAGATACGCAGTATTTT
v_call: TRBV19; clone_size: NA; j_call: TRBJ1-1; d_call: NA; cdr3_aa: CASSSRRSDTEAFF; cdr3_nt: TGTGCCAGTAGTAGCCGACGGAGTGACACTGAAGCTTTCTTT
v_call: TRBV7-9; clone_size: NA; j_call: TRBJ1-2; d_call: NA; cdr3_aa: CAIPVGAGANYGYTF; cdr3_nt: TGTGCCATCCCTGTCGGGGCCGGGGCGAACTATGGCTACACCTTC
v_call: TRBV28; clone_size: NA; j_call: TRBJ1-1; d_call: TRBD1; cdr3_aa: CASSLDRGPGGTEAFF; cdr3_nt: TGTGCCAGCAGCCTTGACAGGGGACCGGGGGGAACTGAAGCTTTCTTT
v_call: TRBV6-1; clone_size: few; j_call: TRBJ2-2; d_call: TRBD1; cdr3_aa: CASSHRGPTGELFF; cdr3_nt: TGTGCCAGCAGCCACAGGGGGCCCACCGGGGAGCTGTTTTTT
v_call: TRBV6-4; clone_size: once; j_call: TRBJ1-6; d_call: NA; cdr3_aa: CASGKEPNSPLHF; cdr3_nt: TGTGCCAGCGGAAAGGAGCCTAATTCACCCCTCCACTTT
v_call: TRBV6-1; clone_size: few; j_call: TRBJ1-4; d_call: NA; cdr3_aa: CASQGLGRFNEKLFF; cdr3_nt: TGTGCCAGCCAGGGCCTTGGCAGGTTTAATGAAAAACTGTTTTTT
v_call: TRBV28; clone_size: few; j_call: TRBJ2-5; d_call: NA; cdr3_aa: CASSNLGGETQYF; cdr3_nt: TGTGCCAGCAGCAATCTGGGAGGAGAGACCCAGTACTTC
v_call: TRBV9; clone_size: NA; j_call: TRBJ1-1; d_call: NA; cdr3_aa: CASSVVQEVAEAFF; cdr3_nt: TGTGCCAGCAGCGTAGTTCAGGAGGTCGCTGAAGCTTTCTTT
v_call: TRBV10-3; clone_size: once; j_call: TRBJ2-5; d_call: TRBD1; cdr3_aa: CAISESKDRYQETQYF; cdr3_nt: TGTGCCATCAGTGAGTCGAAGGACAGGTACCAAGAGACCCAGTACTTC